The subject of this entry is one T cell receptor (beta chain). Trimming removed 7 bases at V and 0 bases at J, with 15 bases between. Germline V gene lookup returns CDR1 MDHEN and CDR2 SYDVKM. CDR3 size: 15 residues. The source of the sample is a study of blood T cell repertoires in COVID-19. Study in general: The samples span acute and convalescent COVID-19 from the United States, Italy and Spain. PBMCs, B-cell-depleted T cells, or T cells were the source of the cDNA or gDNA that made up the material.

Authors' analysis steps: Cell counts per sample came from amplifying reference gene primers. Libraries were prepared by immunoSEQ multiplex PCR; TCRdb keeps only in-frame clonotypes and omits some of them. The V and J calls and clone size are taken from that table; D and trimming were inferred from the DNA. This table holds about 110,000 clones, around 86% found once. The chain uses TRBV28 and TRBJ1-1; tentatively, D is TRBD1 (6 bases). Material: peripheral blood. The clonotype originates from a woman aged 70-85 years with acute or convalescent COVID-19. As DNA, the CDR3 is TGTGCCAGCACCCCCCCCGGGGGGCTGAACACTGAAGCTTTCTTT. Its protein product is CASTPPGGLNTEAFF.